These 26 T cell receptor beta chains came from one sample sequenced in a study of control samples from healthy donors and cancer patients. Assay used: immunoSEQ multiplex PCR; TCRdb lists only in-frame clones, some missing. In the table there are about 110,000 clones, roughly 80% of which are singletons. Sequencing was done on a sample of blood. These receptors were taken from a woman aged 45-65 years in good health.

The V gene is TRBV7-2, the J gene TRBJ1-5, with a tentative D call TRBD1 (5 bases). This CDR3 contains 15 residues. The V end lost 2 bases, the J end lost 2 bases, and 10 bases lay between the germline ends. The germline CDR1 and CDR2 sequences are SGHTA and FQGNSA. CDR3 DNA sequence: TGTGCCAGCAGCTTATCCAGGGCGGGCAATCAGCCCCAGCATTTT. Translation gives CASSLSRAGNQPQHF.

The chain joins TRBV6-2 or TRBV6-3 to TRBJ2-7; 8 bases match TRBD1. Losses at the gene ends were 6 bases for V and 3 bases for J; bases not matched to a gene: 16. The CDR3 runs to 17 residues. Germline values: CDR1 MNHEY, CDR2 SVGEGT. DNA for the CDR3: TGTGCCAGCAGCGGGTACGTAGGGACAGGACGTTTCTACGAGCAGTACTTC. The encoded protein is CASSGYVGTGRFYEQYF.

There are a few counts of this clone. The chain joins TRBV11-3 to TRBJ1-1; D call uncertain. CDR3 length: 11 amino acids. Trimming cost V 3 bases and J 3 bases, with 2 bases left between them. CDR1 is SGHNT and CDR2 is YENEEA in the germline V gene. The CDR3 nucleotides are TGTGCCAGCAGCTTCGACACTGAAGCTTTCTTT. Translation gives CASSFDTEAFF.

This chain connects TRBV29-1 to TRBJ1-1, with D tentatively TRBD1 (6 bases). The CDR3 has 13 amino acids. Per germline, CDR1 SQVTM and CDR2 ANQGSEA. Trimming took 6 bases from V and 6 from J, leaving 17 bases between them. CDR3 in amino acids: CSVLQGGIAEAFF. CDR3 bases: TGCAGCGTCTTACAGGGAGGTATTGCTGAAGCTTTCTTT.

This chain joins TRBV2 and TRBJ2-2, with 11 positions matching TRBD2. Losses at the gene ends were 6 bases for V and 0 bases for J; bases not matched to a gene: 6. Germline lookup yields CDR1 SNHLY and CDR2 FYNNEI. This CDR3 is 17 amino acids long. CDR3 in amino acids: CASSRGTSGPNTGELFF. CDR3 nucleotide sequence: TGTGCCAGCAGCAGAGGGACTAGCGGCCCGAACACCGGGGAGCTGTTTTTT.

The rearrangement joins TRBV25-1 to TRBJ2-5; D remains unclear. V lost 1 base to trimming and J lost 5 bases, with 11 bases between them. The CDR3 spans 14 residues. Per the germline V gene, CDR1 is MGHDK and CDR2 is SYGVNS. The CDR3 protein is CASSELGSPETQYF. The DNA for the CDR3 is TGTGCCAGCAGTGAATTGGGCAGTCCGGAGACCCAGTACTTC.

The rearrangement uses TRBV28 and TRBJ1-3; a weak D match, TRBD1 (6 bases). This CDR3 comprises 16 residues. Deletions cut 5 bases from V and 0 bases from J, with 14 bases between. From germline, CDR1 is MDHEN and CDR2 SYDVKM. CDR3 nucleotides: TGTGCCAGCAGTCCCACGGGGGACAACTCTGGAAACACCATATATTTT. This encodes CASSPTGDNSGNTIYF.

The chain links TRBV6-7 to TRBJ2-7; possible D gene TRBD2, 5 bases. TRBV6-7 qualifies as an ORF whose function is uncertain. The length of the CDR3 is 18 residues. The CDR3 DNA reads TGTGCGGGTAGGATTTGGGTCGGAGGTCCTGCTGCATGTTACGAGCAGTACTTC. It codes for CAGRIWVGGPAACYEQYF.

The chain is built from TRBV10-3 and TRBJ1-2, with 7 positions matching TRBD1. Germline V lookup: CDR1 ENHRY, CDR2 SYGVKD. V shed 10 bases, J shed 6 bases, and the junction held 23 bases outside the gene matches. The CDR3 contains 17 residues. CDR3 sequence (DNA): TGTGCCACCCCGGGCCCCCAGGGAGGGGGCATCTCTAATGGCTACACCTTC. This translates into CATPGPQGGGISNGYTF.

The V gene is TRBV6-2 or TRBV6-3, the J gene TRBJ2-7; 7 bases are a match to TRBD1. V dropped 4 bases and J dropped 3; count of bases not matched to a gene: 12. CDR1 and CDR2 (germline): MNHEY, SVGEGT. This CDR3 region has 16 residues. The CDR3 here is CASSLTARDRSYEQYF. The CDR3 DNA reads TGTGCCAGCAGTTTAACTGCCCGGGACAGAAGCTACGAGCAGTACTTC.

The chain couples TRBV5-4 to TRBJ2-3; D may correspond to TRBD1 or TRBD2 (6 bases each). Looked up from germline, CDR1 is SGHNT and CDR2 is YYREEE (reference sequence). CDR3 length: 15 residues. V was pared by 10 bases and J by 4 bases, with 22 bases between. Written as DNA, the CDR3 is TGTGCCTCGACGAATGGGGGGCCGGAGGCAGATACGCAGTATTTT. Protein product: CASTNGGPEADTQYF.

In DNA, the CDR3 is TGTGCCACCAGCAGAGCGACATTGACCGGGGAGCTGTTTTTT. Amino acids: CATSRATLTGELFF. The chain employs TRBV15 and TRBJ2-2; D remains unclear. This CDR3 is 14 amino acids long. Germline assignment: CDR1 LNHNV and CDR2 YYDKDF (reference sequence). Deletions cut 1 base from V and 5 bases from J, with 8 bases between. Full variable domain (outside the CDR3, taken from reference TRBV15 and TRBJ2-2): DAMVIQNPRYQVTQFGKPVTLSCSQTLNHNVMYWYQQKSSQAPKLLFHYYDKDFNNEADTPDNFQSRRPNTSFCFLDIRSPGLGDTAMYLCATSRATLTGELFFGEGSRLTVL.

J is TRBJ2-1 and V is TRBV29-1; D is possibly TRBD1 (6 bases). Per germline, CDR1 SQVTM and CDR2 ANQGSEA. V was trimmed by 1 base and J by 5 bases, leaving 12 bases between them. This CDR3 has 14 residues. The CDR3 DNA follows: TGCAGCGTTGAAGCAGGGGCCAATAACAATGAGCAGTTCTTC. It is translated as CSVEAGANNNEQFF.

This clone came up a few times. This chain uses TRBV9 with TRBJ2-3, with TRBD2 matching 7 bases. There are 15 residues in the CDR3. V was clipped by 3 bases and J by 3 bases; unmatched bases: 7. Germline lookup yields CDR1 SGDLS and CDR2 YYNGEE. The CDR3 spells CASSARGGSTDTQYF. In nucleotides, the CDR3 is TGTGCCAGCAGCGCACGGGGCGGGAGTACAGATACGCAGTATTTT.

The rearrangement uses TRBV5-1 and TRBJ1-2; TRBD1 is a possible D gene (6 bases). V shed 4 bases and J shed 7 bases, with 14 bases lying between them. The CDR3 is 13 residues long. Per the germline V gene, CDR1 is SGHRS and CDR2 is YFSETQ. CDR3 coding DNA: TGCGCCAGCAGCCCAGGGGACAATCCTGGCTACACCTTC. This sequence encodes CASSPGDNPGYTF.

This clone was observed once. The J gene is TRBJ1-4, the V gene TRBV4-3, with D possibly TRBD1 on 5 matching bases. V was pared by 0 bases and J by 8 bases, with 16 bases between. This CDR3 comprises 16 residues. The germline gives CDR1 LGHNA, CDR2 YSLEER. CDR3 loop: CASSQDNGDLGEKLFF. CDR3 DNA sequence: TGCGCCAGCAGCCAAGATAATGGGGACCTAGGGGAAAAACTGTTTTTT.

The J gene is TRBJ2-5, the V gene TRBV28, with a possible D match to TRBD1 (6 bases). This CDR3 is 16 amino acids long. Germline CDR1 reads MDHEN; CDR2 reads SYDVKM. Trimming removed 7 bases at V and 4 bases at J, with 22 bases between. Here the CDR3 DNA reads TGTGCCAGCAAAACACAGGGACAAGGCTTTCGAGAGACCCAGTACTTC. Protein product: CASKTQGQGFRETQYF.

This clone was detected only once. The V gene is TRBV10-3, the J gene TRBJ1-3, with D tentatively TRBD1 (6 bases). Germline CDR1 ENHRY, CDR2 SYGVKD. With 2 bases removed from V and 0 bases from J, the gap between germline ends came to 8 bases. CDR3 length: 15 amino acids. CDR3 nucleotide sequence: TGTGCCATCAGTGAGGGGACACCCTCTGGAAACACCATATATTTT. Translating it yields CAISEGTPSGNTIYF.

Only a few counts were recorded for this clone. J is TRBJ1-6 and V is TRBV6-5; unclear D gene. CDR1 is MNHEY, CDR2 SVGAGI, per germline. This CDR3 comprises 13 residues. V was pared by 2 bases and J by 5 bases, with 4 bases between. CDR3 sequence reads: CASSYVNNSPLHF. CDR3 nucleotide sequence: TGTGCCAGCAGTTACGTAAATAATTCACCCCTCCACTTT.

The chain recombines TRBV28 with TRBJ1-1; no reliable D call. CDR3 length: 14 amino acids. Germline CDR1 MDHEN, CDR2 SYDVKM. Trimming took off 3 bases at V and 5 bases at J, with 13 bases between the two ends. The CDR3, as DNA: TGTGCCAGCAGTTTTAAGTTCGGGCTGACTGAAGCTTTCTTT. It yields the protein CASSFKFGLTEAFF.

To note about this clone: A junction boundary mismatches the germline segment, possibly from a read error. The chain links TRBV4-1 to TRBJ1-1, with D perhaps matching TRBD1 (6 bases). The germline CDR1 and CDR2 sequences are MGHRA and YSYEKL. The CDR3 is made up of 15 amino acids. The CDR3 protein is CASSQLARGNAEAFF. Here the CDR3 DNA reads TGCGCCAGCAGCCAACTCGCTAGGGGGAACGCTGAAGCTTTCTTT.

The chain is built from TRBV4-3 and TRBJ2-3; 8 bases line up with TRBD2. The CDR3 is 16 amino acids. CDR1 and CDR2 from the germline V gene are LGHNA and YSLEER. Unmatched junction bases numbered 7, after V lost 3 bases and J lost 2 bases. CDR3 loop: CASSQFSGGATDTQYF. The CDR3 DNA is TGCGCCAGCAGCCAGTTTTCCGGGGGGGCCACAGATACGCAGTATTTT.

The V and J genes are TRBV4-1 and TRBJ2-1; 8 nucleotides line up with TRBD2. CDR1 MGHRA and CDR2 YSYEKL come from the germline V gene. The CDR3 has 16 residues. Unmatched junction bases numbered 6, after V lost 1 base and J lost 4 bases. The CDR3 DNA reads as TGCGCCAGCAGCCAAGGGACTAGCACAGAATACAATGAGCAGTTCTTC. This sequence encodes CASSQGTSTEYNEQFF.

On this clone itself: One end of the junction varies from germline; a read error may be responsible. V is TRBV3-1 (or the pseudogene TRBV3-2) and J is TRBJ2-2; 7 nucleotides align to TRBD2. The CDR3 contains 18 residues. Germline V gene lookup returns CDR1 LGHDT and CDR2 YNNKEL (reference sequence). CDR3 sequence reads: CASSQESKRGTEHRGAVF. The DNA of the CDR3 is TGTGCCAGCAGCCAAGAATCCAAGCGGGGCACCGAACACCGGGGAGCTGTTTTT.

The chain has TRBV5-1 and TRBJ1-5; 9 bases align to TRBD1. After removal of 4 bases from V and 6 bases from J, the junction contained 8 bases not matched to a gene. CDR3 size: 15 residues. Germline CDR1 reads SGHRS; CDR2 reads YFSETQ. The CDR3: CASSRGTGSGQPQHF. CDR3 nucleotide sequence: TGCGCCAGCAGCAGAGGGACAGGGTCCGGTCAGCCCCAGCATTTT.

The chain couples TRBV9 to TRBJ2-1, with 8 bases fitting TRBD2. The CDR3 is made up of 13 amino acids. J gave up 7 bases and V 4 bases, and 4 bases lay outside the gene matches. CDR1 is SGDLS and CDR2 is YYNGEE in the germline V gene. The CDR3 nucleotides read TGTGCCAGCAGCAGCGGGAGTTTGAATGAGCAGTTCTTC. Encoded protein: CASSSGSLNEQFF. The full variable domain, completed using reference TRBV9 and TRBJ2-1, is DSGVTQTPKHLITATGQRVTLRCSPRSGDLSVYWYQQSLDQGLQFLIQYYNGEERAKGNILERFSAQQFPDLHSELNLSSLELGDSALYFCASSSGSLNEQFFGPGTRLTVL.